This T cell receptor (beta chain) was profiled in a study of cytomegalovirus exposure and HLA in healthy donors. General study points: Later analysis identified about 17,000 TCR beta sequences associated with HLA alleles, using a false discovery rate threshold of 0.05. Researchers had no immune exposure information except CMV serostatus available. Follow-up analysis found HLA locus-dependent TCR association rates, highest for DRB1 and lowest for HLA-C.

As for this clone: What it binds is unknown.

Vbeta (60) and Jbeta (13) primers were used in the PCR. Produced via immunoSEQ multiplex PCR; TCRdb's table is partial and in-frame only. Of fewer than 200,000 clones listed, roughly 9.4% are singletons. The CDR3 totals 15 residues. V lost 4 bases, J lost 1 base, and 3 bases stayed unmatched. Germline CDR1 is MNHNY and CDR2 is SVGAGI (reference sequence). The chain carries TRBV6-6 and TRBJ2-1, with TRBD1 identical over 8 bases. This TCR was sampled from a woman in her 30s in good health and CMV-seropositive. The sample was PBMCs. The CDR3 here is CASSFTGGSYNEQFF. The CDR3 nucleotides are TGTGCCAGCAGTTTCACAGGGGGGTCCTACAATGAGCAGTTCTTC.